The rows below give T cell receptor beta chains drawn from one sample of a study of persistence of HIV-infected CD4 T cells. Clones were sequenced by immunoSEQ multiplex PCR, and TCRdb holds only the in-frame ones, with some missing. In the table there are about 50,000 clones, under 85% of which are singletons. No antigen is known for these receptors. The specimen was CD4+ T cells sorted from PBMCs after roughly 18-hour stimulation, collected from a patient who received antiretroviral therapy. These receptors were collected from an adult man with HIV who was CMV-seropositive. CDR3s include the opening cysteine and the closing phenylalanine or tryptophan. The D gene is left open where the match is weak. Rows may omit the clone size; those that give it use once, few, many or a size class.

V,size,J,D,DNA,CDR3
TRBV11-3,-,TRBJ2-2,-,TGTGCCAGCAGCTTAGCAGGGGGGACCGGGGAGCTGTTTTTT,CASSLAGGTGELFF
TRBV10-3,-,TRBJ1-5,-,TGTGCCATCAGTGCCGACGCAGCTAGCAATCAGCCCCAGCATTTT,CAISADAASNQPQHF
TRBV5-1,-,TRBJ1-1,-,TGCGCCAGCAGCCCGGACAGAATCGGAGCTTTCTTT,CASSPDRIGAFF
TRBV3-1/TRBV3-2,once,TRBJ2-5,TRBD1,TGTGCCAGCAGCGGAACGGGACAGGGGGGAAAAGAGACCCAGTACTTC,CASSGTGQGGKETQYF
TRBV5-1,few,TRBJ1-6,TRBD1,TGCGCCAGCAGCTTGGATGGACAGGAGAATTCACCCCTCCACTTT,CASSLDGQENSPLHF
TRBV7-9,-,TRBJ1-2,-,TGTGCCAGCAGTTCCTCTGAGGCCCATGGCTACACCTTC,CASSSSEAHGYTF
TRBV5-5,-,TRBJ2-1,-,TGTGCCAGCAGCTTGGAGCGGGTTCGCTACAATGAGCAGTTCTTC,CASSLERVRYNEQFF
TRBV29-1,once,TRBJ2-3,-,TGCAGCGTGGACCGTACAGATACGCAGTATTTT,CSVDRTDTQYF
TRBV25-1,-,TRBJ2-7,-,TGTGCCAGCAGTGAATTGGGAGCGGGCTCCTACGAGCAGTACTTC,CASSELGAGSYEQYF
TRBV4-3,-,TRBJ1-6,-,TGCGCCAGCAGCCAAGGGGGCGTAGATTCACCCCTCCACTTT,CASSQGGVDSPLHF
TRBV30,-,TRBJ1-5,TRBD1,TGTGCCTGGAGTGTAAAAGGTGGGACAGGGTTGAGCAATCAGCCCCAGCATTTT,CAWSVKGGTGLSNQPQHF
TRBV7-8,-,TRBJ1-5,-,TGTGCCAGCAGCTTGACCGGGTCCGAGGGCAATCAGCCCCAGCATTTT,CASSLTGSEGNQPQHF
TRBV27,-,TRBJ1-2,-,TGTGCCAGCAGTTTAGCGGACAGAACCCCTTATGGCTACACCTTC,CASSLADRTPYGYTF
TRBV29-1,-,TRBJ2-3,-,TGCAGCGGGACAGCCGGGACCGGGCAATATTTT,CSGTAGTGQYF
TRBV24-1,-,TRBJ2-2,TRBD1,TGTGCCGTCTCCCATAGACAGGGGACCGGGGAGCTGTTTTTT,CAVSHRQGTGELFF
TRBV7-8,medium-sized,TRBJ1-2,TRBD1,TGTGCCAGCAGCTTACCGGGACAGAGAAGTTCCTACACCTTC,CASSLPGQRSSYTF
TRBV6-5,-,TRBJ1-5,-,TGTGCCAGCAGAGTAGGGAAGGGGAGCAATCAGCCCCAGCATTTT,CASRVGKGSNQPQHF
TRBV12-5,-,TRBJ1-4,TRBD1,TGTGCTAGTGGTTCTAAAACTCAGGACAGGGGGAGCTTAGGAACTAATGAAAAACTGTTTTTT,CASGSKTQDRGSLGTNEKLFF
TRBV5-8,-,TRBJ2-1,-,TGTGCCAGCAGCACACAGGTTACCTCCTACAATGAGCAGTTCTTC,CASSTQVTSYNEQFF
TRBV5-1,-,TRBJ1-2,-,TGCGCCAGCAGCTTGGCCATGGGCGGAGGCAACTATGGCTACACCTTC,CASSLAMGGGNYGYTF
TRBV19,few,TRBJ2-1,TRBD1,TGTGCCAGTAGTAAGGACAGGGAAAGGTACAATGAGCAGTTCTTC,CASSKDRERYNEQFF
TRBV24-1,-,TRBJ2-3,-,TGTGCCACCAGTGATGTGGGGGTGGCAGATACGCAGTATTTT,CATSDVGVADTQYF
TRBV3-1/TRBV3-2,-,TRBJ1-5,TRBD1,TGTGCCAGCAGCCCCAGGGGGTACGGCAATCAGCCCCAGCATTTT,CASSPRGYGNQPQHF
TRBV6-5,once,TRBJ1-4,-,TGTGCCAGCAGTTACCAGGGAGAAGTTAATGAAAAACTGTTTTTT,CASSYQGEVNEKLFF
TRBV3-1/TRBV3-2,-,TRBJ1-1,-,TGTGCCAGCAGCCAAGAGGGACGGAGGGAAACTGAAGCTTTCTTT,CASSQEGRRETEAFF
TRBV2,-,TRBJ1-5,-,TGTGCCACCAGTGGGGACAATCAGCCCCAGCATTTT,CATSGDNQPQHF
TRBV18,-,TRBJ1-3,-,TGTGCCAGCTCACCACGGGGAGACGGATTAATCTCTGGAAACACCATATATTTT,CASSPRGDGLISGNTIYF
TRBV4-1,-,TRBJ1-5,-,TGCGCCAGCAGCCGGGCTGGGACCCCCAATTCGCCCCAGCATTTT,CASSRAGTPNSPQHF
TRBV20-1,-,TRBJ2-7,-,TGCAGTGCTCGAGGGACCCACGAGCAGTACTTC,CSARGTHEQYF
TRBV30,few,TRBJ1-2,-,TGTGCCTGGAGTAAGGAGCTGGGTACAATTTATGGCTACACCTTC,CAWSKELGTIYGYTF
TRBV6-5,-,TRBJ1-1,TRBD1,TGTGCCAGCCCGGACAGGGGTCATAGGAACACTGAAGCTTTCTTT,CASPDRGHRNTEAFF
TRBV18,-,TRBJ2-7,TRBD2,TGTGCCAGCTCACCAATGGGGGGGATCGACGAGCAGTACTTC,CASSPMGGIDEQYF
TRBV9,-,TRBJ2-7,TRBD1,TGTGCCAGCAGCAGACAGACAGGGGTCGAGCAGTACTTC,CASSRQTGVEQYF
TRBV7-2,few,TRBJ1-4,-,TGTGCCAGCAGCGAGAATGGGATGCAGGAAAAACTGTTTTTT,CASSENGMQEKLFF
TRBV5-4,-,TRBJ2-5,-,TGTGCCAGCTCCGCCCTAGGGGAGACCCAGTACTTC,CASSALGETQYF
TRBV5-1,-,TRBJ2-5,-,TGCGCCAGCAGCTGGGAAGAGGTCGGGGGAGAGACCCAGTACTTC,CASSWEEVGGETQYF
TRBV7-9,-,TRBJ1-4,-,TGTGCCAGCAGCTTTGATAGGGGACCATCCGGTGAAAAACTGTTTTTT,CASSFDRGPSGEKLFF
TRBV6-2/TRBV6-3,-,TRBJ2-1,-,TGTGCCAGCAGTTCCCAGGGGGCTAGCGGCAAGAATGAGCAGTTCTTC,CASSSQGASGKNEQFF
TRBV7-3,few,TRBJ2-2,-,TGTGCCAGCAGCCGCACCGGGGAGCTGTTTTTT,CASSRTGELFF
TRBV5-1,-,TRBJ1-1,-,TGCGCCAGCAGCTTGGGGTCGGGCTCTGGGGGAACTGAAGCTTTCTTT,CASSLGSGSGGTEAFF
TRBV5-1,-,TRBJ1-2,-,TGCGCCAGCAGCTTCGGACTGATCAATGGCCTCTATGGCTACACCTTC,CASSFGLINGLYGYTF
TRBV19,-,TRBJ2-2,-,TGTGCCAGTAGTATAGTTCGGCTAATGAACACCGGGGAGCTGTTTTTT,CASSIVRLMNTGELFF
TRBV30,-,TRBJ1-1,-,TGTGCCTGGGAATCAGGGATAGTGAACACTGAAGCTTTCTTT,CAWESGIVNTEAFF
TRBV3-1/TRBV3-2,once,TRBJ1-2,TRBD1,TGTGCCAGCAGTCTCCATAATGAACCGGGACAGGGAGGTGGCTACACCTTC,CASSLHNEPGQGGGYTF
TRBV4-2,few,TRBJ2-3,TRBD2,TGTGCCAGCAGCCCCAGCCCGGGGGGGATAGCAGATACGCAGTATTTT,CASSPSPGGIADTQYF
TRBV7-9,-,TRBJ2-7,-,TGTGCCAGCAGCTCGGGCCCCGTGAACGAGCAGTACTTC,CASSSGPVNEQYF
TRBV7-2,few,TRBJ2-5,-,TGTGCCAGCAGCTTACAGGGCAGGGGCTTCCAAGAGACCCAGTACTTC,CASSLQGRGFQETQYF
TRBV6-5,-,TRBJ2-6,-,TGTGCCAGCAGTTACGGGACATCTGGGGCCAACGTCCTGACTTTC,CASSYGTSGANVLTF
TRBV4-1,-,TRBJ2-6,-,TGCGCCAGCAGCCGAGACACGGAATTCTCTGGGGCCAACGTCCTGACTTTC,CASSRDTEFSGANVLTF
TRBV6-5,few,TRBJ1-2,TRBD1,TGTGCCAGCAGTTCACACTCTCCCGACAGGGGCTATGGCTACACCTTC,CASSSHSPDRGYGYTF
TRBV5-1,-,TRBJ2-1,TRBD1,TGCGCCAGCAGCACGGGACAGGTGCCACTTTACTCCTACAATGAGCAGTTCTTC,CASSTGQVPLYSYNEQFF
TRBV6-1,few,TRBJ2-1,TRBD2,TGTGCCAGCAGTGAACGGGGGGTTTTAAGCGGGAGGAACCCTGAGCAGTTCTTC,CASSERGVLSGRNPEQFF
TRBV4-2,-,TRBJ2-1,-,TGTGCCAGCAGCCAAGGACTTCCCAATGAGCAGTTCTTC,CASSQGLPNEQFF
TRBV27,-,TRBJ1-5,TRBD1,TGTGCCAGCAGTGACGGACAGGTAAATCAGCCCCAGCATTTT,CASSDGQVNQPQHF
TRBV29-1,-,TRBJ2-1,-,TGCAGCGTCGTCCAGGGGGGGCCCAATGAGCAGTTCTTC,CSVVQGGPNEQFF
TRBV30,-,TRBJ1-5,-,TGTGCCTGGCAAGACAGCCATAATCAGCCCCAGCATTTT,CAWQDSHNQPQHF
TRBV6-6,-,TRBJ2-7,TRBD1,TGTGCCAGCAGTCGGGGACAGGGGTTTGACTACGAGCAGTACTTC,CASSRGQGFDYEQYF